This T cell receptor (beta chain) emerged from a study of shared clonotypes between healthy human individuals. Trimming shortened V by 4 bases and J by 0 bases, and 4 bases separated the two germline ends. The CDR3 is 12 amino acids. Germline CDR1 MNHNY, CDR2 SVGAGI (reference sequence). A word on this clone: Distinct nucleotide sequences in the sample also encode this CDR3.

Method: immunoSEQ multiplex PCR; TCRdb's copy keeps in-frame clones and lacks some. Among about 800,000 clones listed, around 96% were seen once. CD45RO negativity and positive selection for CCR7 defined naive CD8 cells, a population that excluded terminally differentiated effector memory CD45RA+ cells. The sample was naive CD8+ T cells sorted from blood. The rearrangement links TRBV6-6 to TRBJ2-7; no firm D call. The TCR originated in a man aged 25-40 years in good health. CDR3 nucleotides: TGTGCCAGCAGTTCAGACTCCTACGAGCAGTACTTC. Its protein is CASSSDSYEQYF.